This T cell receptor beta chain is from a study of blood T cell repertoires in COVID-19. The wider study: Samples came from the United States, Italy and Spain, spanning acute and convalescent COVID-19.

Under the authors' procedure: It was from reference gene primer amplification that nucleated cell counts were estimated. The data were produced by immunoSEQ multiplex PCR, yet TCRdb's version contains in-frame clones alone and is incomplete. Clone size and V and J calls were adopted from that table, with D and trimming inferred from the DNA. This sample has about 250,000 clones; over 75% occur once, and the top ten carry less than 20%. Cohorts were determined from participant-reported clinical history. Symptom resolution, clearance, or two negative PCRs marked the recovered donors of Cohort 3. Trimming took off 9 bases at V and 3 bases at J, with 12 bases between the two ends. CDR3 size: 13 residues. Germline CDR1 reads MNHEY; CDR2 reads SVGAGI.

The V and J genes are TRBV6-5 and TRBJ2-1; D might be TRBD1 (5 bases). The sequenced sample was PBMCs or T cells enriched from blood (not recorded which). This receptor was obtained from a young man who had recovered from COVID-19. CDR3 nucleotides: TGTGCCAGTTTAGGCCAGGGCTACAATGAGCAGTTCTTC. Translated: CASLGQGYNEQFF.